One and the same sample provided the 21 T cell receptor beta chains below, sequenced in a study of T cells in Graves' hyperthyroidism and ophthalmopathy. Amplified regions were TCR beta CDR3 sequences from RNA transcripts. With the HTBI primer set, the TCR CDR3 went through a first round of RT-PCR. TCRdb re-analysed the multiplex PCR reads in MiXCR, keeping a single row per CDR3 protein. The sample gives fewer than 500,000 distinct CDR3 sequences, more than 12% of which show up once; 20% is in the top ten. The sequenced sample was blood. The source is a woman aged 30 to 39 with Graves' ophthalmopathy.

This clonotype was counted ten times or more. This rearrangement joins TRBV11-3 to TRBJ2-5; the match to TRBD1 covers 7 bases. Germline V lookup: CDR1 SGHNT, CDR2 YENEEA. The length of the CDR3 is 19 residues. J gave up 5 bases and V 6 bases, and 24 bases lay outside the gene matches. The CDR3 reads CASSVMDRSAPGGGETQYF. As DNA, the CDR3 is TGTGCCAGCAGTGTAATGGACAGGTCGGCCCCCGGAGGAGGTGAGACCCAGTACTTC. Combining the CDR3 with reference TRBV11-3 and TRBJ2-5 gives the whole variable domain EAGVVQSPRYKIIEKKQPVAFWCNPISGHNTLYWYLQNLGQGPELLIRYENEEAVDDSQLPKDRFSAERLKGVDSTLKIQPAELGDSAVYLCASSVMDRSAPGGGETQYFGPGTRLLVL.

This clonotype was counted a few times. The chain joins TRBV27 to TRBJ2-1; 8 bases align to TRBD2. Trimming cost V 4 bases and J 6 bases; bases outside gene matches: 8. Germline lookup yields CDR1 MNHEY and CDR2 SMNVEV (reference sequence). This CDR3 contains 15 residues. Here the CDR3 reads CASSYGGGCINEQFF. The CDR3 DNA follows: TGTGCCAGCAGTTACGGGGGGGGGTGTATCAATGAGCAGTTCTTC.

This clonotype was detected many times. V and J are TRBV4-1 and TRBJ1-2; D gene uncertain. Per the germline V gene, CDR1 is MGHRA and CDR2 is YSYEKL. V gave up 1 base and J gave up 4 bases, with 16 bases separating them. This CDR3 region has 16 residues. CDR3 sequence (DNA): TGCGCCAGCAGCCAAGGACACAGCAGATCCGGCTATGGCTACACCTTC. Its protein product is CASSQGHSRSGYGYTF.

This clonotype was detected ten times or more. The V gene is TRBV5-6, the J gene TRBJ2-3; possible D gene TRBD2, 5 bases. CDR1 and CDR2 from the germline V gene are SGHDT and YYEEEE. Trimming left V 4 bases short and J 2 bases short, with 14 bases between. This CDR3 contains 15 residues. DNA of the CDR3: TGTGCCAGCAGCCCGTTTGAGGGATTCACAGATACGCAGTATTTT. Translating gives CASSPFEGFTDTQYF.

This clonotype was detected a few times. The chain combines TRBV15 with TRBJ2-1; D unclear. CDR3 length equals 15 residues. CDR1 is LNHNV, CDR2 YYDKDF, per germline (reference sequence). V lost 0 bases and J lost 6, with 12 bases in between. CDR3 in DNA: TGTGCCACCAGCAGAGAAGGGTTGGGAATCAATGAGCAGTTCTTC. Translating gives CATSREGLGINEQFF.

This clonotype has ten or more counts. V gene TRBV20-1 combines with J gene TRBJ1-3, with TRBD1 as a possible D gene (6 bases). Germline loops: CDR1 DFQATT, CDR2 SNEGSKA (reference sequence). Trimming stripped 6 bases from V and 4 bases from J, with 25 bases between. This CDR3 contains 17 residues. This chain's CDR3 is CSAPRPGEVSSGNTIYF. CDR3 in DNA: TGCAGTGCACCCCGCCCAGGGGAGGTTTCGTCAGGAAACACCATATATTTT.

This clonotype came up many times. The V call is TRBV12-3 or TRBV12-4, the J call TRBJ1-5; TRBD1 is a possible D gene (6 bases). The CDR3 has 15 residues. The germline V and J ends were trimmed by 3 bases and 7 bases, with 16 bases remaining between them. As DNA, the CDR3 is TGTGCCAGCAGTTTTGCTCGCAGGGGAGGCCAGCCCCAGCATTTT. Encoded protein: CASSFARRGGQPQHF.

This clonotype was counted many times. The chain links TRBV7-2 to TRBJ1-1; D is unresolved. V was trimmed by 0 bases and J by 0 bases, leaving 8 bases between them. CDR3 length: 15 amino acids. The germline V gene encodes CDR1 SGHTA and CDR2 FQGNSA. The CDR3 DNA follows: TGTGCCAGCAGCTTAGCGGCGGAAATGAACACTGAAGCTTTCTTT. Translation: CASSLAAEMNTEAFF. The entire variable domain, with the rest obtained from reference TRBV7-2 and TRBJ1-1, is as follows: GAGVSQSPSNKVTEKGKDVELRCDPISGHTALYWYRQSLGQGLEFLIYFQGNSAPDKSGLPSDRFSAERTGGSVSTLTIQRTQQEDSAVYLCASSLAAEMNTEAFFGQGTRLTVV.

This clonotype appeared many times. The J gene is TRBJ1-2, the V gene TRBV20-1; 7 bases fit TRBD1. V lost 8 bases to trimming and J lost 4 bases; unmatched junction nucleotides: 16. The germline CDR1 and CDR2 sequences are DFQATT and SNEGSKA (reference sequence). This CDR3 has 15 amino acids. CDR3 residues: CSPGGGWAFGYGYTF. DNA of the CDR3: TGCAGTCCAGGGGGAGGGTGGGCTTTCGGCTATGGCTACACCTTC.

This chain links TRBV5-6 with TRBJ1-2; D gene ambiguous. In germline, CDR1 is SGHDT, CDR2 YYEEEE. Trimming shortened V by 0 bases and J by 3 bases, and 6 bases separated the two germline ends. The CDR3 runs 13 residues. CDR3 DNA sequence: TGTGCCAGCAGCTTGGACCTAGACTATGGCTACACCTTC. Translated: CASSLDLDYGYTF.

The genes are TRBV7-9 and TRBJ1-1; 11 bases line up with TRBD1. The trim removed 5 bases at V and 4 bases at J, leaving 18 bases unmatched. The germline CDR1 and CDR2 sequences are SEHNR and FQNEAQ (reference sequence). The CDR3 totals 19 residues. The CDR3, as DNA: TGTGCCAGCAGCCCATTGCGGGGGGGGGTCGGGACAGGGGGCACTGAAGCTTTCTTT. This codes for CASSPLRGGVGTGGTEAFF.

Many counts were recorded for this clonotype. V and J are TRBV28 and TRBJ1-4, with a tentative D call TRBD1 (5 bases). The V and J ends lost 4 bases and 0 bases respectively, with 12 bases between them. Per germline, CDR1 MDHEN and CDR2 SYDVKM. The CDR3 length is 16 residues. CDR3 amino acids: CASSSLGDATNEKLFF. The CDR3 DNA follows: TGTGCCAGCAGTTCCCTAGGGGACGCAACTAATGAAAAACTGTTTTTT.

The V and J genes are TRBV5-1 and TRBJ2-7; no definite D call. With 1 base removed from V and 6 bases from J, the gap between germline ends came to 14 bases. Looked up from germline, CDR1 is SGHRS and CDR2 is YFSETQ. The CDR3 has 14 residues. The CDR3 here is CASSLKNWISEQYF. CDR3 coding DNA: TGCGCCAGCAGCTTGAAGAACTGGATAAGCGAGCAGTACTTC.

This clonotype was found many times. The chain employs TRBV20-1 and TRBJ2-5; D is unclear. CDR3 length: 11 residues. Germline CDR1 is DFQATT and CDR2 is SNEGSKA (reference sequence). Trimming took 6 bases from V and 3 from J, leaving 8 bases between them. This CDR3 reads CSALTKETQYF. The DNA for the CDR3 is TGCAGTGCGTTGACCAAAGAGACCCAGTACTTC.

This clonotype was observed a handful of times. The V call is TRBV28, the J call TRBJ2-6; the D gene is possibly TRBD1 (5 bases). Per the germline V gene, CDR1 is MDHEN and CDR2 is SYDVKM. The CDR3 has 16 amino acids. The V and J ends lost 5 bases and 0 bases respectively, with 11 bases between them. CDR3 amino acids: CASSPPGISGANVLTF. The CDR3 region has the DNA TGTGCCAGCAGTCCCCCAGGGATCTCTGGGGCCAACGTCCTGACTTTC.

This sequence joins TRBV19 and TRBJ1-2; TRBD1 aligns across 7 bases. CDR3 length: 14 residues. Germline trimming cut 9 bases from V and 2 bases from J; bases unmatched to any gene: 9. Germline V lookup: CDR1 LNHDA, CDR2 SQIVND (reference sequence). CDR3: CASRRDRDNYGYTF. The CDR3 DNA reads TGTGCCAGCAGACGAGACAGGGACAACTATGGCTACACCTTC. The variable domain in full, with the rest retrieved from reference TRBV19 and TRBJ1-2, is DGGITQSPKYLFRKEGQNVTLSCEQNLNHDAMYWYRQDPGQGLRLIYYSQIVNDFQKGDIAEGYSVSREKKESFPLTVTSAQKNPTAFYLCASRRDRDNYGYTFGSGTRLTVV.

In the case of this clonotype: Relative to the germline gene, one junction end is altered; a read error may explain this. The rearrangement joins TRBV6-1 to TRBJ1-1, with D uncertain. The length of the CDR3 is 17 residues. The germline CDR1 and CDR2 sequences are MNHNS and SASEGT. CDR3 sequence (DNA): TGTGCCTGCAGTGAAGCCCCCGTAGCAGGCTTGAACACTGAAGCTTTCTTT. Its translation is CACSEAPVAGLNTEAFF.

This clonotype came up many times. DNA of the CDR3: TGTGCCAGCTCACCCATTGACATCCTCTCGGGGGATGAGCAGTTCTTC. Its translation is CASSPIDILSGDEQFF. V gene TRBV18 combines with J gene TRBJ2-1; D might be TRBD2 (6 bases). CDR1 is KGHSH, CDR2 LQKENI, per germline. Trimming left V 3 bases short and J 8 bases short, with 20 bases between. This CDR3 is 16 amino acids long.

This clonotype was counted a few times. The V call is TRBV6-5, the J call TRBJ1-2; possibly TRBD1 for D (5 bases). Germline CDR1 is MNHEY and CDR2 is SVGAGI. Trimming removed 4 bases at V and 9 bases at J, with 15 bases between. This CDR3 region has 13 residues. As DNA, the CDR3 is TGTGCCAGCAGTTTTAAGGGAGGGGCGAGCTACACCTTC. This translates into CASSFKGGASYTF.

This clonotype was counted many times. V and J are TRBV28 and TRBJ1-2, with D tentatively TRBD1 (6 bases). Germline assignment: CDR1 MDHEN and CDR2 SYDVKM. Trimming pared 5 bases from V and 4 bases from J, leaving 17 bases between. The CDR3 runs 15 residues. The CDR3 loop is CASSLSFGQTYGYTF. CDR3 nucleotide sequence: TGTGCCAGCAGTCTCAGCTTCGGACAGACCTATGGCTACACCTTC.

This clonotype occurred a few times. This chain connects TRBV6-1 to TRBJ2-3; D is perhaps TRBD2 (6 bases). The V gene's germline CDR1 is MNHNS and CDR2 SASEGT. Trimming pared 6 bases from V and 4 bases from J, leaving 14 bases between. This CDR3 spans 14 amino acids. The CDR3 here is CASRWRGSSDTQYF. For the CDR3, the DNA is TGTGCCAGCAGATGGCGGGGTTCGTCAGATACGCAGTATTTT.